This T cell receptor (beta chain) was observed in a study of CD8 T cells in ankylosing spondylitis. Study observations and caveats: Enrichment of disease-linked clones was reportedly significant in matched ankylosing spondylitis synovial fluid.

This clonotype was observed a handful of times. Antigen specificity is unknown. Germline V CDR1 and CDR2: SNHLY, FYNNEI. This CDR3 has 18 residues. The V segment lost 7 bases and the J segment 7 bases; nucleotides outside the gene matches: 16. The authors made TCR beta libraries by quantitative 5'-RACE with molecular barcodes. One entry per CDR3 protein, called by TCRdb with MiXCR from the 5' RACE reads. The table lists about 300,000 distinct CDR3 sequences, around 21% of them singletons, with 3.5% in the top ten. The sequence derives from a female donor with ankylosing spondylitis or in good health (not recorded which). Sequenced input: blood, either unsorted or a sorted T cell fraction (not recorded which). This chain joins TRBV2 and TRBJ2-1; 13 bases map to TRBD2. For the CDR3, the DNA is TGTGCCAGCACTACAATCTCCCCACTAGCGGGAGGGGCAAATGAGCAGTTCTTC. It translates to CASTTISPLAGGANEQFF.